A single sample is the source of the 7 T cell receptor beta chains below, sequenced in a study of CD8 T cells in Susac syndrome. An amount of RNA that ranged from roughly 0.45 to 1 ug was reverse transcribed with random hexamers. Using its own MiXCR run on the immunoSEQ multiplex PCR reads, TCRdb lists one record per CDR3 protein. The sample yields 150,000 or so distinct CDR3 sequences, 80% to 95% seen once. Sequenced sample: CD4+ T cells from PBMCs. Receptors originate from a human donor in good health.

The chain uses TRBV20-1 and TRBJ2-5, with TRBD2 matching 9 bases. Unmatched junction bases numbered 12, after V lost 4 bases and J lost 3 bases. The CDR3 length is 16 residues. CDR1 and CDR2 from the germline V gene are DFQATT and SNEGSKA (reference sequence). In nucleotides, the CDR3 is TGCAGTGCTACCTATTCCGGGACTAGCCGAAAAGAGACCCAGTACTTC. This translates into CSATYSGTSRKETQYF.

J is TRBJ2-6 and V is TRBV2; possible D gene TRBD2, 6 bases. The V end lost 10 bases, the J end lost 1 base, and 14 bases lay between the germline ends. There are 15 residues in the CDR3. Per germline, CDR1 SNHLY and CDR2 FYNNEI. DNA of the CDR3: TGTGCCATCTTAAGGGCGGGGTCTGGGGCCAACGTCCTGACTTTC. Amino acid sequence: CAILRAGSGANVLTF.

The rearrangement joins TRBV10-2 to TRBJ1-2, with 7 nucleotides matching TRBD1. V lost 6 bases, J lost 5 bases, and 9 bases stayed unmatched. The CDR3 contains 14 residues. From germline, CDR1 is WSHSY and CDR2 SAAADI. In DNA form, the CDR3 reads TGCGCCAGCAGCGTTACAGGGGAAGAATATGGCTACACCTTC. It specifies CASSVTGEEYGYTF.

The gene calls are TRBV7-2 and TRBJ1-1; D gene ambiguous. Between the trimmed V and J ends, which lost 2 bases and 2 bases, there was a span of 6 bases. In germline, CDR1 is SGHTA, CDR2 FQGNSA. CDR3 size: 13 residues. This CDR3 reads CASSLSANTEAFF. CDR3 DNA sequence: TGTGCCAGCAGCTTATCTGCAAACACTGAAGCTTTCTTT. The variable domain in full, with the rest retrieved from reference TRBV7-2 and TRBJ1-1, is GAGVSQSPSNKVTEKGKDVELRCDPISGHTALYWYRQSLGQGLEFLIYFQGNSAPDKSGLPSDRFSAERTGGSVSTLTIQRTQQEDSAVYLCASSLSANTEAFFGQGTRLTVV.

The V gene is TRBV6-5, the J gene TRBJ1-1; D gene unclear. The CDR3 loop spans 13 amino acids. CDR1 is MNHEY, CDR2 SVGAGI, per germline. The V end lost 8 bases, the J end lost 1 base, and 11 bases lay between the germline ends. CDR3 protein: CASLRGSNTEAFF. DNA for the CDR3: TGTGCCAGCCTCCGGGGTTCGAACACTGAAGCTTTCTTT.

The rearrangement uses TRBV7-9 and TRBJ1-2; D is uncertain. The CDR3 totals 11 residues. Germline V lookup: CDR1 SEHNR, CDR2 FQNEAQ (reference sequence). V was pared by 1 base and J by 7 bases, with 4 bases between. CDR3 DNA sequence: TGTGCCAGCAGCTTAGTGAGTGGCTACACCTTC. It translates to CASSLVSGYTF. Full variable domain (outside the CDR3, taken from reference TRBV7-9 and TRBJ1-2): DTGVSQNPRHKITKRGQNVTFRCDPISEHNRLYWYRQTLGQGPEFLTYFQNEAQLEKSRLLSDRFSAERPKGSFSTLEIQRTEQGDSAMYLCASSLVSGYTFGSGTRLTVV.

The chain couples TRBV12-3 or TRBV12-4 to TRBJ1-2, with TRBD1 matching 8 bases. The CDR3 sequence is 16 residues long. The ends lost 5 bases at V and 8 bases at J; junction bases unmatched: 16. The CDR3 region is CASSRRVQGASRGYTF. The CDR3, as DNA: TGTGCCAGCAGTCGTAGAGTGCAGGGGGCGTCTAGAGGCTACACCTTC.